This TCR beta chain was captured by sequencing in a study of blood T cell repertoires in COVID-19. About the research overall: Nucleic acid was either cDNA or gDNA, and it came from T cells, B-cell-depleted T cells, or PBMCs.

Trimming took 8 bases from V and 2 from J, leaving 12 bases between them. Germline CDR1 and CDR2: MNHEY and SVGAGI. The CDR3 has 13 residues. The table came from immunoSEQ multiplex PCR; TCRdb's copy has only in-frame clones and leaves some out. The sample has a few hundred thousand clones, approximately 88% seen once. Specimen: peripheral blood. This receptor was taken from a woman aged 45-60 years with COVID-19, enrolled during active disease. This chain connects TRBV6-5 to TRBJ1-2, with a possible D match to TRBD1 (5 bases). CDR3 amino acids: CASFNPGNYGYTF. The CDR3 DNA is TGTGCCAGCTTTAATCCAGGGAACTATGGCTACACCTTC.